The TCR beta chain described here comes from a study of T cells in localized non-small cell lung cancer. Study-wide results and limits: Of the tissues analyzed, uninvolved adjacent lung showed maximal T cell clonality, greater than tumor. Adjacent lung held a median around 60 of the top 100 tumor clones. Owing to sequencing of a solitary tumor region, heterogeneity cannot be discounted. Higher blood T cell density went with longer overall survival.

On this clone itself: Antigen: not known.

Clones were read by immunoSEQ multiplex PCR, and TCRdb kept only the in-frame ones, dropping some. Among approximately 1,400 clones listed, 20% to 25% were seen once. The CDR3 extends over 13 amino acids. The germline V gene has CDR1 KGHSH and CDR2 LQKENI. Trimming stripped 2 bases from V and 6 bases from J, with 7 bases between. V and J are TRBV18 and TRBJ2-2; no clear D gene. The material sequenced was lung tumor tissue, taken before any cancer treatment. This receptor was identified in a male donor at least 60 years old with stage III lung adenocarcinoma. The chain's CDR3 is CASSPAVAGELFF. CDR3 DNA: TGTGCCAGCTCACCAGCGGTTGCCGGGGAGCTGTTTTTT.